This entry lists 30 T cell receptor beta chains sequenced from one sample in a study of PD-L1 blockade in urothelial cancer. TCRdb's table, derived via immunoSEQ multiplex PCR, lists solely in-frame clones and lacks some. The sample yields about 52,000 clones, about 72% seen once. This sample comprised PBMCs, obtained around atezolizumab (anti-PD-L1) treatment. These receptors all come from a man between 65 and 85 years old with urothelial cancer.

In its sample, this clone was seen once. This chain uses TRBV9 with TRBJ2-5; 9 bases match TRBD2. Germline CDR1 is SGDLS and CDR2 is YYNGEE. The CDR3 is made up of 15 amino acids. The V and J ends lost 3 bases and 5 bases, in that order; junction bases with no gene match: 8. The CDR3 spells CASSGVRGGGETQYF. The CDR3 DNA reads TGTGCCAGCAGCGGAGTGCGGGGGGGCGGTGAGACCCAGTACTTC.

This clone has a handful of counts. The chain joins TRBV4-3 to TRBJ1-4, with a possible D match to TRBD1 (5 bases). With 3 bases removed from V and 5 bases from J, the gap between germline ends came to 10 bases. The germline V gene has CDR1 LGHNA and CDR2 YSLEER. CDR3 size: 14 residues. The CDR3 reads CASSQGGMNEKLFF. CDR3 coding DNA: TGCGCCAGCAGCCAGGGGGGGATGAATGAAAAACTGTTTTTT.

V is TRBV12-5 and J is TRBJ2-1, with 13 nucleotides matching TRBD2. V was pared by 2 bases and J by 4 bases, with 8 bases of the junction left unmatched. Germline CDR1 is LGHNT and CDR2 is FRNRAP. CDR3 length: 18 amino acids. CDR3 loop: CASGLTRLAGGLYNEQFF. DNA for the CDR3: TGTGCTAGTGGTTTGACTAGACTAGCGGGAGGTTTATACAATGAGCAGTTCTTC.

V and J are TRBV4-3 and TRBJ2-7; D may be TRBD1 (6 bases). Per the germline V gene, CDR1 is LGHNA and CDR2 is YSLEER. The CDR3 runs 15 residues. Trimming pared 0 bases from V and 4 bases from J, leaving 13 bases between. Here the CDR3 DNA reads TGCGCCAGCAGCCAAGAAACAGGGTCTGCTTACGAGCAGTACTTC. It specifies CASSQETGSAYEQYF.

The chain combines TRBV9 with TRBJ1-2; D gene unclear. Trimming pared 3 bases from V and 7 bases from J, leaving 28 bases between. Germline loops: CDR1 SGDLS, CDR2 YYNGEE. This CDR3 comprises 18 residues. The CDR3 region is CASSGYLGITKTTGGYTF. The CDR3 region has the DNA TGTGCCAGCAGCGGCTACCTAGGAATCACAAAAACGACTGGTGGCTACACCTTC.

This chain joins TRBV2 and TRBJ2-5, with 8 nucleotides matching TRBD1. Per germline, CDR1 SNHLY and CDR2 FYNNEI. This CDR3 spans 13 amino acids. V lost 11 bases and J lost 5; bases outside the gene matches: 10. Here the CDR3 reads CASTGGITETQYF. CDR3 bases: TGTGCCTCCACAGGGGGGATCACGGAGACCCAGTACTTC.

The CDR3 DNA is TGTGCCAGCAGCGCTGACAGGGTTGGCTACGAGCAGTACTTC. This sequence encodes CASSADRVGYEQYF. This chain uses TRBV11-3 with TRBJ2-7; 7 nucleotides agree with TRBD1. Trimming removed 5 bases from V and 3 bases from J; junction bases left unmatched: 7. Germline CDR1 is SGHNT and CDR2 is YENEEA. CDR3 size: 14 residues.

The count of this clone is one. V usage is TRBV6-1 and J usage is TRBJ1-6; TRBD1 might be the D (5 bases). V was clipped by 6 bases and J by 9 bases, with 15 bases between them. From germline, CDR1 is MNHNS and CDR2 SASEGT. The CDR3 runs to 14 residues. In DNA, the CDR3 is TGTGCCAGCAGAAAAACAGGAACGAGTTCACCCCTCCACTTT. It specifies CASRKTGTSSPLHF.

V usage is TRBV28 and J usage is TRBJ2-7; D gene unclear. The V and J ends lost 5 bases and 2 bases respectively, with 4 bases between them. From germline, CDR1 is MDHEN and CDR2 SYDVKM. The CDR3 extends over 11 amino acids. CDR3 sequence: CASSTTYEQYF. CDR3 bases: TGTGCCAGCAGTACAACCTACGAGCAGTACTTC.

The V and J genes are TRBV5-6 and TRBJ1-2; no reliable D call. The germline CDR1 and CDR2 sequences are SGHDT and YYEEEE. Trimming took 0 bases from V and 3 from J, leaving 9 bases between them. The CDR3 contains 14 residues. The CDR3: CASSLGHLDYGYTF. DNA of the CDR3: TGTGCCAGCAGCTTGGGACATTTGGACTATGGCTACACCTTC. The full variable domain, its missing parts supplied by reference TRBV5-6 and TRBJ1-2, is DAGVTQSPTHLIKTRGQQVTLRCSPKSGHDTVSWYQQALGQGPQFIFQYYEEEERQRGNFPDRFSGHQFPNYSSELNVNALLLGDSALYLCASSLGHLDYGYTFGSGTRLTVV.

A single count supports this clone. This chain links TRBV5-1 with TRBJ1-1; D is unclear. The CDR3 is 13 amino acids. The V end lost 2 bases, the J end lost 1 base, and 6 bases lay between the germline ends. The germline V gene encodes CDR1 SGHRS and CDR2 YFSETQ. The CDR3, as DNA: TGCGCCAGCAGCTTAACGGGGAACACTGAAGCTTTCTTT. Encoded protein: CASSLTGNTEAFF.

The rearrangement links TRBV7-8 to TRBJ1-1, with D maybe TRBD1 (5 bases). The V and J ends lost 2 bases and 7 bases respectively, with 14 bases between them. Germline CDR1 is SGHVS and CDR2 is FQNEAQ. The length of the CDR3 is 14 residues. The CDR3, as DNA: TGTGCCAGCAGCTTACGGACGGGGGGGATTGAAGCTTTCTTT. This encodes CASSLRTGGIEAFF.

The CDR3 reads CASSLALRETQYF. CDR3 in DNA: TGTGCCAGCAGCTTAGCTCTGAGGGAGACCCAGTACTTC. This rearrangement joins TRBV11-2 to TRBJ2-5; D call uncertain. The germline V gene encodes CDR1 SGHAT and CDR2 FQNNGV. The length of the CDR3 is 13 residues. Trimming stripped 1 base from V and 5 bases from J, with 8 bases between.

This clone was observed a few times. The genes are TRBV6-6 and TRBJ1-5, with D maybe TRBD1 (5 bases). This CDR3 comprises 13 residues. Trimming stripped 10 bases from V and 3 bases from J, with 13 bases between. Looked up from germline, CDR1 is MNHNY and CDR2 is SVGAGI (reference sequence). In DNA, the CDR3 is TGTGCCACCCTCCCAGGGCCCAATCAGCCCCAGCATTTT. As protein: CATLPGPNQPQHF.

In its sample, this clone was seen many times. CDR3 sequence: CASSSPDRGSYEQYF. The CDR3 DNA is TGTGCCAGCAGTTCCCCTGACAGGGGGTCCTACGAGCAGTACTTC. The V call is TRBV6-5, the J call TRBJ2-7; TRBD1 agrees at 9 bases. Trimming removed 4 bases from V and 1 base from J; junction bases left unmatched: 5. CDR3 length: 15 amino acids. CDR1 and CDR2 (germline): MNHEY, SVGAGI.

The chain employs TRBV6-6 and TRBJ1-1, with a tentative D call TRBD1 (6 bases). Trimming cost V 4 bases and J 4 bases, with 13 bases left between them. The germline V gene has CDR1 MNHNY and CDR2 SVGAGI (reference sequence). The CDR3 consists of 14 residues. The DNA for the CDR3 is TGTGCCAGCAGTTCCACGGGAGGGGGCACTGAAGCTTTCTTT. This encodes CASSSTGGGTEAFF.

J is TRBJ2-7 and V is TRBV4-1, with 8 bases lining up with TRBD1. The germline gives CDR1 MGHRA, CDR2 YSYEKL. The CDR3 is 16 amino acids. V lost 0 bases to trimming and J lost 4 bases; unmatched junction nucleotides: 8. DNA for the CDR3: TGCGCCAGCAGCCAAGACCGCGGGACAGGCTATTACGAGCAGTACTTC. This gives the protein CASSQDRGTGYYEQYF.

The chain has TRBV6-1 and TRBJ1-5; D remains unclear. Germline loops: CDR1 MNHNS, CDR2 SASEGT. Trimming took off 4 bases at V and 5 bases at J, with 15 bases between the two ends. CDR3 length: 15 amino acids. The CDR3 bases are TGTGCCAGCAGTGTGTCTTATTCTCAGGATCAGCCCCAGCATTTT. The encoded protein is CASSVSYSQDQPQHF.

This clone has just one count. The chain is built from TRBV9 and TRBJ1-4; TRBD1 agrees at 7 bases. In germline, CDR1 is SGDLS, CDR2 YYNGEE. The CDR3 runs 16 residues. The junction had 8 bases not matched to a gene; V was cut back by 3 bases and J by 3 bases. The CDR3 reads CASSAAAGQPNEKLFF. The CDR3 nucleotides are TGTGCCAGCAGCGCCGCTGCGGGACAGCCTAATGAAAAACTGTTTTTT.

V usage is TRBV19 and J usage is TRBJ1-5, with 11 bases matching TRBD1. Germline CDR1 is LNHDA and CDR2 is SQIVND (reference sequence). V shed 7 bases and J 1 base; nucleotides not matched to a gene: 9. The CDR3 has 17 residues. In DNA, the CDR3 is TGTGCCAGTATCTCCGGGACAGGGGGAGGGAGCAATCAGCCCCAGCATTTT. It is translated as CASISGTGGGSNQPQHF.

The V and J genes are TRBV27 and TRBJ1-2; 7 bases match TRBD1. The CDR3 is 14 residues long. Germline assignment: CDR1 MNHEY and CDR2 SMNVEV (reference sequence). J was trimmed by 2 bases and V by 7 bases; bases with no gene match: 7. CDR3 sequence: CASKGARSNYGYTF. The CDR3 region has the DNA TGTGCCAGCAAGGGGGCTCGTTCCAACTATGGCTACACCTTC.

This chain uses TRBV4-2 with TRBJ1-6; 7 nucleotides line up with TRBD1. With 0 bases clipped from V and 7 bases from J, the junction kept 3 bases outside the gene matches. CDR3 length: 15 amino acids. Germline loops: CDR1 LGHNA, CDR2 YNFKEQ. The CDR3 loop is CASSQEDRNNSPLHF. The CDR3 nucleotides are TGTGCCAGCAGCCAAGAGGACAGGAACAATTCACCCCTCCACTTT.

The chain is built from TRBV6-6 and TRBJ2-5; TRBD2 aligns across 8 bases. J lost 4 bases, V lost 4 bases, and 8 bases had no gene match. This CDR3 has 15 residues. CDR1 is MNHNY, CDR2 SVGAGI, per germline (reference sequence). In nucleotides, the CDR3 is TGTGCCAGCAGTTTTGGAGCGGGAGCGGCAGAGACCCAGTACTTC. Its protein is CASSFGAGAAETQYF.

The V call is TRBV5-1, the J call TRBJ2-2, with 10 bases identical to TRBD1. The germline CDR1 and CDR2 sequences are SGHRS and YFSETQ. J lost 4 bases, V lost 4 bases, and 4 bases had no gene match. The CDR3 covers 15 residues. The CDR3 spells CASSMGQGPTGELFF. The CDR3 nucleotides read TGCGCCAGCAGCATGGGACAGGGGCCCACCGGGGAGCTGTTTTTT.

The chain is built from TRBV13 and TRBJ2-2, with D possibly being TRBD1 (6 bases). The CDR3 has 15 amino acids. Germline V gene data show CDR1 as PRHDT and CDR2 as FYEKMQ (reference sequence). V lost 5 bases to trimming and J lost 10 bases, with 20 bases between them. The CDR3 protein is CASSHGTPLNEELFF. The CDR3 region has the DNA TGTGCCAGCAGCCACGGGACACCTTTGAATGAGGAGCTGTTTTTT.

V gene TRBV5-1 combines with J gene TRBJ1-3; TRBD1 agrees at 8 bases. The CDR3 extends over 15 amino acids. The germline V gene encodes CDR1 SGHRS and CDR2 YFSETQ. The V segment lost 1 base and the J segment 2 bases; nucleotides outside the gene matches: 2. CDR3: CASSLMTGAGNTIYF. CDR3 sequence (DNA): TGCGCCAGCAGCTTGATGACAGGGGCTGGAAACACCATATATTTT.

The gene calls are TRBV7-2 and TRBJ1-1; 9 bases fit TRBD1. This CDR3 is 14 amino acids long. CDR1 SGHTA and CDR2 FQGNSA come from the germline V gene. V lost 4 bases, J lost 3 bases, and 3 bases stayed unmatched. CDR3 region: CASSSRQGDTEAFF. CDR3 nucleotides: TGTGCCAGCAGCTCTAGACAGGGGGACACTGAAGCTTTCTTT. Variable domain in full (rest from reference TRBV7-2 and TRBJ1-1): GAGVSQSPSNKVTEKGKDVELRCDPISGHTALYWYRQSLGQGLEFLIYFQGNSAPDKSGLPSDRFSAERTGGSVSTLTIQRTQQEDSAVYLCASSSRQGDTEAFFGQGTRLTVV.

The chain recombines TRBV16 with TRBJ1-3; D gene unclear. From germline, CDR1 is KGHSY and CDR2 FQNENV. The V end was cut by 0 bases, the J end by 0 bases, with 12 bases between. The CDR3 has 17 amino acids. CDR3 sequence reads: CASSQSRPGRSGNTIYF. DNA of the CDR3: TGTGCCAGCAGCCAATCGCGTCCAGGCCGCTCTGGAAACACCATATATTTT. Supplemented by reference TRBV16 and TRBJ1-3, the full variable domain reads GEEVAQTPKHLVRGEGQKAKLYCAPIKGHSYVFWYQQVLKNEFKFLISFQNENVFDETGMPKERFSAKCLPNSPCSLEIQATKLEDSAVYFCASSQSRPGRSGNTIYFGEGSWLTVV.

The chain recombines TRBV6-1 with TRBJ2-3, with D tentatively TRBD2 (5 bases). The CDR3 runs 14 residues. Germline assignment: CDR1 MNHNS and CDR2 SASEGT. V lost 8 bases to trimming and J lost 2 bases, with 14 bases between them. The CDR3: CASLRSSVTDTQYF. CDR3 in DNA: TGTGCCAGCCTTCGGAGTAGCGTCACAGATACGCAGTATTTT.

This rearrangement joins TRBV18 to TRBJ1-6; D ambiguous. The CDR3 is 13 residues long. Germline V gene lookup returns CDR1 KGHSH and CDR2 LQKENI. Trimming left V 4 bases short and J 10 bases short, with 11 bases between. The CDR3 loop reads CASSLAGESPLHF. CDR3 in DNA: TGTGCCAGCTCACTAGCCGGGGAATCACCCCTCCACTTT.